One sample yielded the 17 T cell receptor beta chains listed below, sequenced in a study of blood T cell repertoires in COVID-19. Repertoires were generated with immunoSEQ multiplex PCR, while TCRdb's copy carries only in-frame clones and drops some. The profile shows 200,000 to 300,000 clones, 88% of them singletons. The sequencing input was PBMCs or T cells enriched from blood (not recorded which). The receptors derive from a woman between 40 and 50 years old with acute COVID-19.

The J gene is TRBJ2-5, the V gene TRBV5-1, with 7 bases lining up with TRBD2. Germline V CDR1 and CDR2: SGHRS, YFSETQ. The ends lost 0 bases at V and 5 bases at J; junction bases unmatched: 4. The CDR3 sequence is 14 residues long. As DNA, the CDR3 is TGCGCCAGCAGCTTGGTGATTAGCGGGGAGACCCAGTACTTC. Amino acids: CASSLVISGETQYF.

V is TRBV2 and J is TRBJ1-2; TRBD1 matches at 8 bases. This CDR3 is 14 amino acids long. J was trimmed by 5 bases and V by 3 bases; bases with no gene match: 5. In germline, CDR1 is SNHLY, CDR2 FYNNEI. CDR3 loop: CASSDWTGPYGYTF. CDR3 nucleotide sequence: TGTGCCAGCAGTGATTGGACAGGGCCGTATGGCTACACCTTC.

The genes are TRBV5-1 and TRBJ2-3; the match to TRBD2 covers 7 bases. The CDR3 is 14 amino acids. The germline V gene has CDR1 SGHRS and CDR2 YFSETQ. The trim removed 9 bases at V and 3 bases at J, leaving 10 bases unmatched. CDR3 nucleotides: TGCGCCACCGCGGACCAGGGAGGGACAGATACGCAGTATTTT. Translation gives CATADQGGTDTQYF. Complete variable domain (other parts from reference TRBV5-1 and TRBJ2-3): KAGVTQTPRYLIKTRGQQVTLSCSPISGHRSVSWYQQTPGQGLQFLFEYFSETQRNKGNFPGRFSGRQFSNSRSEMNVSTLELGDSALYLCATADQGGTDTQYFGPGTRLTVL.

The chain uses TRBV5-4 and TRBJ2-3; 7 nucleotides agree with TRBD2. The ends lost 1 base at V and 1 base at J; junction bases unmatched: 9. Per germline, CDR1 SGHNT and CDR2 YYREEE (reference sequence). This CDR3 spans 17 amino acids. CDR3 sequence: CASSLPQGGTRTDTQYF. Written as DNA, the CDR3 is TGTGCCAGCAGCTTGCCCCAGGGAGGGACGCGCACAGATACGCAGTATTTT.

This chain joins TRBV5-1 and TRBJ2-7; D call uncertain. V lost 1 base, J lost 3 bases, and 8 bases lay in between. CDR1 and CDR2 (germline): SGHRS, YFSETQ. This CDR3 comprises 13 residues. DNA for the CDR3: TGCGCCAGCAGCTTGTACACCAACTACGAGCAGTACTTC. This codes for CASSLYTNYEQYF.

The chain links TRBV7-9 to TRBJ1-1; 8 bases agree with TRBD1. The CDR3 runs to 14 residues. V trimming: 2 bases; J trimming: 7 bases; junction bases outside the gene matches: 6. From germline, CDR1 is SEHNR and CDR2 FQNEAQ (reference sequence). The CDR3 loop is CASSLPDRGGEAFF. CDR3 sequence (DNA): TGTGCCAGCAGCTTACCCGACAGGGGAGGTGAAGCTTTCTTT.

The V and J genes are TRBV3-1 (or the pseudogene TRBV3-2) and TRBJ1-1; 8 bases line up with TRBD1. V was clipped by 6 bases and J by 1 base; unmatched bases: 4. The CDR3 covers 14 residues. Germline assignment: CDR1 LGHDT and CDR2 YNNKEL (reference sequence). The CDR3 DNA sequence: TGTGCCAGCAGACTCGGACAGGGGAACACTGAAGCTTTCTTT. Translating gives CASRLGQGNTEAFF.

This chain uses TRBV15 with TRBJ2-7; 9 bases map to TRBD1. CDR1 is LNHNV and CDR2 is YYDKDF in the germline V gene (reference sequence). CDR3 length: 14 amino acids. V dropped 1 base and J dropped 6; count of bases not matched to a gene: 4. DNA for the CDR3: TGTGCCACCAGCAGAGGTGGGACAGGGAGCGAGCAGTACGTC. Protein product: CATSRGGTGSEQYV.

The J gene is TRBJ2-2, the V gene TRBV5-1; 9 bases agree with TRBD1. Germline trimming cut 4 bases from V and 2 bases from J; bases unmatched to any gene: 3. CDR3 length: 15 amino acids. Germline CDR1 SGHRS, CDR2 YFSETQ. CDR3 sequence: CASSPDRGNTGELFF. The CDR3 DNA reads TGCGCCAGCAGCCCGGACAGGGGAAACACCGGGGAGCTGTTTTTT.

This chain joins TRBV19 and TRBJ1-2, with 9 bases identical to TRBD1. Germline values: CDR1 LNHDA, CDR2 SQIVND (reference sequence). This CDR3 has 15 residues. V lost 5 bases, J lost 0 bases, and 4 bases stayed unmatched. DNA of the CDR3: TGTGCCAGTAGTCCCGGGACAGGGCCTAACTATGGCTACACCTTC. Protein product: CASSPGTGPNYGYTF.

The DNA of the CDR3 is TGTGCCAGCAGTTTATGGACGGGAGGCAATCAGCCCCAGCATTTT. Translated, it gives CASSLWTGGNQPQHF. The chain has TRBV27 and TRBJ1-5; D gene uncertain. The CDR3 totals 15 residues. V was pared by 1 base and J by 2 bases, with 9 bases between. Germline CDR1 MNHEY, CDR2 SMNVEV (reference sequence).

The chain combines TRBV30 with TRBJ2-7; D is perhaps TRBD1 (5 bases). This CDR3 is 14 amino acids long. Between the trimmed V and J ends, which lost 2 bases and 6 bases, there was a span of 17 bases. Germline V gene lookup returns CDR1 GTSNPN and CDR2 SVGIG (reference sequence). CDR3: CAWSLVGARGEQYF. The CDR3 DNA reads TGTGCCTGGAGTCTAGTTGGGGCGCGAGGCGAGCAGTACTTC.

The chain links TRBV14 to TRBJ2-2, with a weak D call TRBD2 (6 bases). The germline V gene encodes CDR1 SGHDN and CDR2 FVKESK. This CDR3 comprises 14 residues. V lost 0 bases, J lost 5 bases, and 7 bases lay in between. DNA of the CDR3: TGTGCCAGCAGCCAAGACGGGAGAACCGGGGAGCTGTTTTTT. The encoded protein is CASSQDGRTGELFF.

The chain uses TRBV7-2 and TRBJ1-1; D remains unclear. The CDR3 is 14 residues long. CDR1 SGHTA and CDR2 FQGNSA come from the germline V gene. V lost 5 bases and J lost 0, with 10 bases in between. This CDR3 is CASSILTVNTEAFF. The CDR3 nucleotides read TGTGCCAGCAGCATCTTAACAGTGAACACTGAAGCTTTCTTT.

The gene calls are TRBV5-1 and TRBJ2-1; no definite D call. Germline assignment: CDR1 SGHRS and CDR2 YFSETQ. Between the trimmed V and J ends, which lost 4 bases and 2 bases, there was a span of 19 bases. The CDR3 has 17 residues. CDR3 sequence reads: CASSPLRAINPYNEQFF. CDR3 DNA sequence: TGCGCCAGCAGCCCTCTCCGAGCGATAAACCCCTACAATGAGCAGTTCTTC.

This sequence joins TRBV19 and TRBJ1-1, with 8 bases that match TRBD1. The CDR3 covers 14 residues. V shed 1 base and J 11 bases; nucleotides not matched to a gene: 9. CDR1 and CDR2 (germline): LNHDA, SQIVND (reference sequence). In DNA form, the CDR3 reads TGTGCCAGTAGTATAGTTGGACAGGGACGAGGCGCTTTCTTT. Encoded protein: CASSIVGQGRGAFF.

The chain recombines TRBV19 with TRBJ1-1; D is possibly TRBD1 (6 bases). CDR1 is LNHDA, CDR2 SQIVND, per germline (reference sequence). V was trimmed by 5 bases and J by 5 bases, leaving 12 bases between them. The CDR3 length is 13 residues. Here the CDR3 reads CASSFSGATEAFF. Written as DNA, the CDR3 is TGTGCCAGTAGTTTCTCAGGGGCGACTGAAGCTTTCTTT. The full variable domain, in which reference TRBV19 and TRBJ1-1 provide the parts outside the CDR3, is DGGITQSPKYLFRKEGQNVTLSCEQNLNHDAMYWYRQDPGQGLRLIYYSQIVNDFQKGDIAEGYSVSREKKESFPLTVTSAQKNPTAFYLCASSFSGATEAFFGQGTRLTVV.